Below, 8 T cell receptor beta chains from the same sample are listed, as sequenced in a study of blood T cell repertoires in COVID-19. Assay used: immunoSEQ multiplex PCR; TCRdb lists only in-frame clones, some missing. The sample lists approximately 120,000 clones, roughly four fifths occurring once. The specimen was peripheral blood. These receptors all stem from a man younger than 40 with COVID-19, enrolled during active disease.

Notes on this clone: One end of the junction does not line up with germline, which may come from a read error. The CDR3 nucleotides are TGTGCCAGTACCCAGACAGGGGCCTCCCACGAGCAGTACTTC. Translated, it gives CASTQTGASHEQYF. The chain carries TRBV19 and TRBJ2-7, with TRBD1 identical over 8 bases. Germline loops: CDR1 LNHDA, CDR2 SQIVND (reference sequence). The CDR3 is 14 amino acids.

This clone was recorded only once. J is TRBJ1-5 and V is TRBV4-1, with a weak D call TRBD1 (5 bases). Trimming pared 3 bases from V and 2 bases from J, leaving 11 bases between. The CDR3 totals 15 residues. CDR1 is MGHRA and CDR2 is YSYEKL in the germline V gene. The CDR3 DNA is TGCGCCAGCAGCCAGCAGGGAGGACGCAATCAGCCCCAGCATTTT. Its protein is CASSQQGGRNQPQHF.

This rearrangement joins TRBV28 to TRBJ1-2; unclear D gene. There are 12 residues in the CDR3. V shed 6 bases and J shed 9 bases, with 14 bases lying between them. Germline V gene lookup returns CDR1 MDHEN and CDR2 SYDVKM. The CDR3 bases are TGTGCCAGCAGGGCACCGGGATCGAGCTACACCTTC. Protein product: CASRAPGSSYTF.

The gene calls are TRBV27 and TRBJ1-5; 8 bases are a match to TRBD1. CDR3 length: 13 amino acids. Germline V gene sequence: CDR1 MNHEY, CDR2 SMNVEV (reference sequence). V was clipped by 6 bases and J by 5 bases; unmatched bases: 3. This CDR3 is CASSWTGYQPQHF. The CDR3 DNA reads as TGTGCCAGCAGCTGGACAGGGTATCAGCCCCAGCATTTT.

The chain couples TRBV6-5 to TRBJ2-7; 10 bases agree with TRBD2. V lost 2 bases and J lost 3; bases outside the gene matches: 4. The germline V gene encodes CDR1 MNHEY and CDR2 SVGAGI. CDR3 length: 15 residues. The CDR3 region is CASSYRTSGGYEQYF. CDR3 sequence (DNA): TGTGCCAGCAGTTACCGGACTAGCGGAGGCTACGAGCAGTACTTC.

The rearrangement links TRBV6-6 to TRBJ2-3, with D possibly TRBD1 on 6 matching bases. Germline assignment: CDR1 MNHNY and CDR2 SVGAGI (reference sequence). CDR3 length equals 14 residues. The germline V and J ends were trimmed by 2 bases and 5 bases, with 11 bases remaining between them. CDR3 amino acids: CASSYRQVIDTQYF. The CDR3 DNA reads TGTGCCAGCAGTTACCGACAGGTTATAGATACGCAGTATTTT.

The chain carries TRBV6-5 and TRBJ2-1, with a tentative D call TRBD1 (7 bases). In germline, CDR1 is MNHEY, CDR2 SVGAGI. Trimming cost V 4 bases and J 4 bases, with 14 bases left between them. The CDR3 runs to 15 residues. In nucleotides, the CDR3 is TGTGCCAGCAGTTCACAGGGGAGGATGTACAATGAGCAGTTCTTC. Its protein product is CASSSQGRMYNEQFF.

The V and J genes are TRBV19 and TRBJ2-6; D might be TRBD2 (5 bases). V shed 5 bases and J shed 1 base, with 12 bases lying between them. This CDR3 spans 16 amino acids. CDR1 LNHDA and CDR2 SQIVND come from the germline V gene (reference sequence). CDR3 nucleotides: TGTGCCAGTAGTCTCCGTACGGGGTCTGGGGCCAACGTCCTGACTTTC. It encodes CASSLRTGSGANVLTF.